This is a list of T cell receptor beta chains from one sample in a study of T cells after somatic rescue of genetic block. Generated by immunoSEQ multiplex PCR, the TCRdb table keeps only in-frame clones and is missing some. Found here are fewer than 15,000 clones, around 70% of them singletons; the top ten hold approximately 15%. The sample consisted of peripheral blood mononuclear cells (PBMCs). The receptors originated from a boy younger than 18. The conserved cysteine and the conserved F or W are not part of the CDR3 here. The order of the fields is V gene, D gene, CDR3 protein. A D gene is named only where the DNA matches it firmly.

TRBV27	TRBD1	ASSPLTGGTQPQH
TRBV19	NA	ASTVVGTYNEQF
TRBV5-1	NA	ASSLRVGRDYGYT
TRBV28	NA	ASSLYSSDEQY
TRBV19	NA	ATSGLMNTEAF
TRBV5-1	NA	ASRPTIDNEQF
TRBV4-2	TRBD1	ASSQWTGGHYSNQPQH
TRBV28	NA	ASSLGWGVLNSPLH
TRBV30	TRBD1	AWRGPWTGKGYGYT
TRBV19	NA	ASSTTPFSNQPQH
TRBV5-1	TRBD1	ASSLGQGKGYT
TRBV29-1	NA	SVAGGPEAF
TRBV19	NA	ASSIGGSFGNQPQH
TRBV6-6	NA	ASSYGQHQETQY
TRBV10-2	NA	ASATPYEQY